This T cell receptor beta chain was recorded in a study of T cells in Graves' hyperthyroidism and ophthalmopathy (dated by TCRdb to between 2018 and 2021). Regarding the research as a whole: Peripheral blood was sampled at the time of initial diagnosis, prior to any treatment. To identify distinguishing TCR V-J signatures, a discovery cohort of around 100 patients was used, comprising 40 to 45 with Graves' ophthalmopathy and around 60 with stable Graves' hyperthyroidism. Whether ophthalmopathy could be predicted prospectively was tested in an independent validation cohort made up of about 18 hyperthyroidism patients plus 17 patients who later progressed to ophthalmopathy. For training and testing, the 80 to 100 patients in the discovery cohort were randomly divided in a 7:3 ratio. In roughly six Graves' hyperthyroidism patients, the study also compared T-cell repertoires from thyroid tissue with T-cell repertoires from blood. Once sampling was done, hyperthyroidism patients were given methimazole at a starting dose of 30 mg daily, whereas ophthalmopathy patients were given high-dose intravenous methylprednisolone. According to the paper, TCR Vbeta CDR3 sequencing was carried out on some 130 peripheral blood samples, which came from some 41 ophthalmopathy, around 75 hyperthyroidism and approximately 17 progressor patients. Broader findings and caveats from the paper: A 13 V-J signature model separated ophthalmopathy from stable hyperthyroidism, with 87.88% sensitivity and 81.08% specificity in cross-validation and 80%/75% in testing. No statistical method was used to set the sample size in advance, and investigators knew the group allocation. In validation, the model predicted progression to ophthalmopathy a median of approximately 6.6 months before onset, with approximately 71% sensitivity and almost 75% specificity. Most expanded thyroid clonotypes (frequency above 0.001) were also detected in blood, suggesting blood repertoires may reflect thyroid immune responses.

There are many counts of this clonotype. This receptor's antigen is unknown. Per-nucleotide qualities are absent, and no much larger clonotype sits a single base away. V is clipped by 5 bases and J by 3 bases, and the sequence between their germline boundaries is 17 bases long. According to the germline V gene (reference sequence), CDR1 reads SGHAT and CDR2 reads FQDESV. Including the terminal cysteine and phenylalanine, the CDR3 comprises 15 residues. The CDR3 DNA has 45 bases and is translated from base 1. The TCR beta CDR3 regions were amplified from the RNA transcripts. The TCR CDR3 was subjected to a first round of RT-PCR using the HTBI primer set and the Qiagen OneStep RT-PCR kit. The libraries were constructed in a second round of multiplex PCR and then size-selected and purified. Sequencing of the libraries was done on an Illumina HiSeq2000 using paired-end 100 bp reads. In the authors' own workflow: SOAPnuke was used to process the raw data, with reads discarded if the reads contained adapters or uncalled bases, had a mean Phred below 15, or lacked an exact constant-primer or identifier match. COPE v1.2.5 was used to merge high-quality paired reads, and clonotypes were defined as unique nucleotide sequences. Clonotypes were aligned to IMGT TRBV, TRBD and TRBJ reference segments using MiTCR v1.1. The analysis included only V-J combinations with a frequency above 0.0001, which together covered more than 99% of the repertoires. The TCS score was defined as F50 (clonal expansion) divided by E x V (chaos), with BLOSUM62-based TCRdist calculated between CDR3 peptides within each V-J. Welch's t-statistics and random forest reduced 500 to 550 V-J features to under 15, which were used in a naive Bayes classifier (R e1071). The similarity between thyroid and blood repertoires was quantified using the Morisita-Horn index. TCRdb passed the public sequencing reads through fastp at Q25 and MiXCR, retaining productive beta sequences. Identical CDR3 proteins give one entry, which carries the most common genes and DNA. TCRdb's processing, not the authors' own work, is the source of the V and J calls. For this sample the table gives some 800,000 distinct CDR3 sequences, of which 35% to 45% were detected only once. Of the sample, roughly 8.3% is held by the ten largest clones.

Stable Graves' hyperthyroidism was defined as no progression to ophthalmopathy during 18 months of follow-up. The hyperthyroidism patients were between 18 and 65 years old and newly diagnosed, with a disease duration of less than 2 months. Patients with uncontrolled infections, other autoimmune diseases, pregnancy or lactation were excluded. Clinical symptoms, serum thyroxine and TRAb, thyroid ultrasound, and orbital computed tomography formed the basis for the diagnoses. Ficoll-Paque density gradient centrifugation was used to isolate PBMCs from about 10 ml of fresh peripheral blood. Total RNA was extracted with Trizol reagent, and quality was checked on an Agilent 2100 Bioanalyzer.

This sequence was found in a young man with Graves' hyperthyroidism. Here the chain combines TRBV11-1 and TRBJ2-7, with TRBD2 tentatively as D gene (6 bases match). Sequences were obtained from blood. This receptor has the CDR3 CASSPALRGDYEQYF. The nucleotides read TGTGCCAGCAGCCCAGCGTTGCGGGGAGACTACGAGCAGTACTTC.